These 24 T cell receptor beta chains were sequenced from one sample in a study of monozygotic twins with cystic fibrosis. Assay used: immunoSEQ multiplex PCR; TCRdb lists only in-frame clones, some missing. Of approximately 34,000 clones listed, 84% are singletons. The specimen was blood. These receptors came from a girl aged 2-10 years with cystic fibrosis.

The rearrangement joins TRBV7-2 to TRBJ2-5, with D tentatively TRBD2 (5 bases). The germline V gene has CDR1 SGHTA and CDR2 FQGNSA. The CDR3 has 12 amino acids. V lost 5 bases and J lost 3, with 7 bases in between. For the CDR3, the DNA is TGTGCCAGCAGCGGACTTAAAGAGACCCAGTACTTC. Its protein product is CASSGLKETQYF.

The rearrangement uses TRBV4-1 and TRBJ1-1, with a weak D call TRBD1 (6 bases). Germline lookup yields CDR1 MGHRA and CDR2 YSYEKL. V lost 7 bases and J 4 bases, leaving 22 bases between the germline ends. The CDR3 consists of 16 residues. CDR3 DNA: TGCGCCAGCACCCTATTGATCGGGGGCGCGATCACTGAAGCTTTCTTT. Its translation: CASTLLIGGAITEAFF.

This clone came up a few times. The chain combines TRBV28 with TRBJ1-2, with unresolved D. V was trimmed by 3 bases and J by 7 bases, leaving 9 bases between them. Germline CDR1 is MDHEN and CDR2 is SYDVKM. The CDR3 contains 12 residues. The DNA of the CDR3 is TGTGCCAGCAGTTTTTACCCGCTTGGCTACACCTTC. This gives the protein CASSFYPLGYTF.

The V call is TRBV6-6, the J call TRBJ2-3, with TRBD2 matching over 13 bases. This CDR3 spans 15 amino acids. CDR1 and CDR2 from the germline V gene are MNHNY and SVGAGI (reference sequence). The J segment lost 3 bases and the V segment lost 4 bases, leaving 1 base of the junction unmatched. CDR3: CASSLLAGGTDTQYF. The CDR3 DNA reads as TGTGCCAGCAGTTTACTAGCGGGAGGGACAGATACGCAGTATTTT.

This clone was observed a single time. The V call is TRBV19, the J call TRBJ1-2; 9 nucleotides align to TRBD1. The CDR3 is 15 residues long. V trimming: 3 bases; J trimming: 4 bases; junction bases outside the gene matches: 6. Germline CDR1 and CDR2: LNHDA and SQIVND (reference sequence). The CDR3 is CASSIKTGGIYGYTF. CDR3 nucleotide sequence: TGTGCCAGTAGTATCAAGACAGGGGGGATCTATGGCTACACCTTC. Combining the CDR3 with reference TRBV19 and TRBJ1-2 gives the whole variable domain DGGITQSPKYLFRKEGQNVTLSCEQNLNHDAMYWYRQDPGQGLRLIYYSQIVNDFQKGDIAEGYSVSREKKESFPLTVTSAQKNPTAFYLCASSIKTGGIYGYTFGSGTRLTVV.

The CDR3 here is CAWSAQGNQPQHF. The CDR3 DNA reads as TGTGCCTGGAGTGCACAGGGCAATCAGCCCCAGCATTTT. The chain combines TRBV30 with TRBJ1-5; a possible D gene is TRBD1 (5 bases). The germline CDR1 and CDR2 sequences are GTSNPN and SVGIG (reference sequence). This CDR3 is 13 amino acids long. V lost 1 base, J lost 2 bases, and 6 bases lay in between.

The rearrangement links TRBV4-3 to TRBJ2-7; perhaps TRBD2 as D (7 bases). This CDR3 has 17 amino acids. V lost 1 base, J lost 5 bases, and 21 bases lay in between. Germline V gene data show CDR1 as LGHNA and CDR2 as YSLEER. The CDR3, as DNA: TGCGCCAGCAGCCAAGGGCTTATCGGGGGGCTGAGGAACGAGCAGTACTTC. It yields the protein CASSQGLIGGLRNEQYF.

The chain couples TRBV5-4 to TRBJ2-5; 8 nucleotides agree with TRBD2. V shed 7 bases, J shed 5 bases, and the junction held 7 bases outside the gene matches. The CDR3 extends over 13 amino acids. Germline assignment: CDR1 SGHNT and CDR2 YYREEE (reference sequence). CDR3 nucleotide sequence: TGTGCCAGCGGGCGCGGGGGGTCGGAGACCCAGTACTTC. It is translated as CASGRGGSETQYF.

V usage is TRBV5-1 and J usage is TRBJ2-5, with TRBD1 matching over 9 bases. This CDR3 region has 17 residues. The germline CDR1 and CDR2 sequences are SGHRS and YFSETQ. V lost 5 bases to trimming and J lost 7 bases; unmatched junction nucleotides: 18. This chain's CDR3 is CASRLRTGVAYGRTQYF. The CDR3 DNA reads as TGCGCCAGCAGACTCCGGACAGGGGTAGCATACGGGAGGACCCAGTACTTC.

The rearrangement uses TRBV5-1 and TRBJ2-7; D possibly uses TRBD1 or TRBD2 (5 bases each). This CDR3 spans 15 amino acids. Germline CDR1 SGHRS, CDR2 YFSETQ. V dropped 0 bases and J dropped 2 bases, with 12 bases sitting between them. For the CDR3, the DNA is TGCGCCAGCAGCTTGGGAGGGGTCAGGGCCTACGAGCAGTACTTC. Protein: CASSLGGVRAYEQYF.

This sequence joins TRBV10-3 and TRBJ1-3; D is possibly TRBD1 (5 bases). The CDR3 sequence is 15 residues long. V lost 6 bases and J lost 0, with 12 bases in between. Germline V lookup: CDR1 ENHRY, CDR2 SYGVKD. CDR3 DNA sequence: TGTGCCATCAGCGGGACGGGCGTCTCTGGAAACACCATATATTTT. As protein: CAISGTGVSGNTIYF.

The chain joins TRBV10-1 to TRBJ2-7; TRBD1 agrees at 11 bases. CDR3 length equals 17 residues. V shed 2 bases and J 2 bases; nucleotides not matched to a gene: 8. The germline CDR1 and CDR2 sequences are WNHNN and SYGVQD (reference sequence). CDR3: CASSEPNPGQGAYEQYF. CDR3 coding DNA: TGCGCCAGCAGTGAGCCTAATCCGGGACAGGGGGCCTACGAGCAGTACTTC.

This rearrangement joins TRBV6-4 to TRBJ2-6, with D possibly TRBD1 on 6 matching bases. The CDR3 covers 16 residues. Germline V gene lookup returns CDR1 MRHNA and CDR2 SNTAGT. The ends were cut back, 0 bases at V and 0 bases at J, with 6 bases in the middle. The CDR3 reads CASSDSGGSGANVLTF. CDR3 nucleotide sequence: TGTGCCAGCAGTGACTCAGGGGGCTCTGGGGCCAACGTCCTGACTTTC.

CDR3 loop: CSARETQYF. The CDR3, as DNA: TGCAGTGCTAGGGAGACCCAGTACTTC. The chain combines TRBV20-1 with TRBJ2-5; D is unclear. Germline CDR1 is DFQATT and CDR2 is SNEGSKA (reference sequence). CDR3 length equals 9 residues. Trimming took 3 bases from V and 5 from J, leaving 1 base between them.

The rearrangement joins TRBV19 to TRBJ1-5; no clear D gene. The germline V and J ends were trimmed by 4 bases and 4 bases, with 8 bases remaining between them. The germline V gene encodes CDR1 LNHDA and CDR2 SQIVND (reference sequence). The CDR3 has 13 amino acids. CDR3 sequence: CASSRSGNQPQHF. The CDR3 coding sequence is TGTGCCAGTAGTAGATCTGGGAATCAGCCCCAGCATTTT. Based on the CDR3 plus reference TRBV19 and TRBJ1-5, the full variable domain is DGGITQSPKYLFRKEGQNVTLSCEQNLNHDAMYWYRQDPGQGLRLIYYSQIVNDFQKGDIAEGYSVSREKKESFPLTVTSAQKNPTAFYLCASSRSGNQPQHFGDGTRLSIL.

The genes are TRBV9 and TRBJ2-6; D is undetermined. Germline lookup yields CDR1 SGDLS and CDR2 YYNGEE. Trimming removed 5 bases from V and 2 bases from J, with 11 bases in between. The CDR3 loop spans 15 amino acids. CDR3 sequence: CASSQTHPGANVLTF. DNA for the CDR3: TGTGCCAGCAGTCAGACCCATCCTGGGGCCAACGTCCTGACTTTC.

V and J are TRBV7-2 and TRBJ1-2; TRBD1 matches at 10 bases. Germline CDR1 SGHTA, CDR2 FQGNSA. The V and J ends lost 2 bases and 8 bases, in that order; junction bases with no gene match: 5. There are 14 residues in the CDR3. CDR3 DNA sequence: TGTGCCAGCAGCTTAATGGGACAGGGGAGCGGCTACACCTTC. Translation: CASSLMGQGSGYTF.

J is TRBJ2-1 and V is TRBV5-1; 7 nucleotides match TRBD2. V was pared by 1 base and J by 1 base, with 5 bases of the junction left unmatched. The CDR3 extends over 16 amino acids. Germline V gene sequence: CDR1 SGHRS, CDR2 YFSETQ. In DNA, the CDR3 is TGCGCCAGCAGCTTGAAGGGAGCGGGATCCTACAATGAGCAGTTCTTC. Protein sequence: CASSLKGAGSYNEQFF.

The rearrangement uses TRBV5-1 and TRBJ2-3; D call uncertain. The CDR3 has 14 residues. CDR1 SGHRS and CDR2 YFSETQ come from the germline V gene. The V gene lost 1 base and the J gene lost 1 base, with 7 bases spanning the gap. The CDR3 DNA sequence: TGCGCCAGCAGCTTGTACGGAGGCACAGATACGCAGTATTTT. Its protein product is CASSLYGGTDTQYF. Full variable domain (outside the CDR3, taken from reference TRBV5-1 and TRBJ2-3): KAGVTQTPRYLIKTRGQQVTLSCSPISGHRSVSWYQQTPGQGLQFLFEYFSETQRNKGNFPGRFSGRQFSNSRSEMNVSTLELGDSALYLCASSLYGGTDTQYFGPGTRLTVL.

This chain joins TRBV19 and TRBJ2-5, with 7 bases that match TRBD2. Germline V lookup: CDR1 LNHDA, CDR2 SQIVND (reference sequence). After removal of 1 base from V and 5 bases from J, the junction contained 10 bases not matched to a gene. This CDR3 comprises 16 residues. The CDR3 loop is CASSIGGSISGETQYF. CDR3 nucleotide sequence: TGTGCCAGTAGTATAGGAGGGTCCATTAGCGGGGAGACCCAGTACTTC.

This clone has a handful of counts. The chain is built from TRBV7-2 and TRBJ1-3, with a weak D call TRBD1 (6 bases). The germline CDR1 and CDR2 sequences are SGHTA and FQGNSA. CDR3 size: 15 residues. Trimming removed 1 base from V and 7 bases from J, with 14 bases in between. CDR3 coding DNA: TGTGCCAGCAGCTTAGAATGGGGGAGGGGGAACACCATATATTTT. Translated, it gives CASSLEWGRGNTIYF.

The chain uses TRBV5-6 and TRBJ1-3; weak D call: TRBD1 (5 bases). V lost 2 bases and J lost 2, with 11 bases in between. Germline V lookup: CDR1 SGHDT, CDR2 YYEEEE. CDR3 size: 15 residues. CDR3 sequence reads: CASSFRGAAGNTIYF. CDR3 DNA sequence: TGTGCCAGCAGCTTCCGAGGGGCGGCTGGAAACACCATATATTTT.

This clone was detected a few times. The chain is built from TRBV6-5 and TRBJ1-1; D gene uncertain. V was cut by 7 bases and J by 1 base, with 10 bases left in between. Germline V gene sequence: CDR1 MNHEY, CDR2 SVGAGI. The CDR3 runs 13 residues. CDR3 bases: TGTGCCAGCACCCGGGCGGGGAACACTGAAGCTTTCTTT. This codes for CASTRAGNTEAFF.

This chain joins TRBV2 and TRBJ1-1, with TRBD1 identical over 9 bases. Germline values: CDR1 SNHLY, CDR2 FYNNEI. This CDR3 is built from 14 residues. Germline trimming cut 1 base from V and 8 bases from J; bases unmatched to any gene: 5. The CDR3 DNA is TGTGCCAGCAGTGAAGAAAACAGGGGGCAGGAAGCTTTCTTT. Its protein product is CASSEENRGQEAFF.